This T cell receptor (beta chain) derives from a study of Ad26.COV2.S vaccination and SARS-CoV-2 variants. At the level of the study: Each vaccinee took Ad26.COV2.S intramuscularly, once or twice 56 days apart. Findings and limits, study-wide: Marked by substantial breadth, spike-specific CD8+ and CD4+ T cell responses were reportedly seen after vaccination. Responses of T cells in total may have been underestimated by the TCR breadth and depth analyses.

Regarding this clone: What it binds is unknown.

Treatment in this sample: about 20 received Ad26.COV2.S at low or high dose, single or two shots; about five received placebo; per-sample allocation not given. Day 63 after the first vaccine or placebo injection was the time point for sampling. Within Boston, the person who donated was an adult of 18-55 years. Germline CDR1 reads ENHRY; CDR2 reads SYGVKD. Trimming removed 2 bases from V and 0 bases from J, with 11 bases in between. This CDR3 has 16 residues. The assay was immunoSEQ multiplex PCR, and TCRdb's table has in-frame clones only and misses some. The repertoire has 440,000 or so clones, 80% to 90% of them found once; the top ten carry under 2%.

The chain has TRBV10-3 and TRBJ1-3, with D unresolved. The sample consisted of peripheral blood, taken in a trial of Ad26.COV2.S vaccine versus placebo. The sequence was collected from a person aged 18-60 years who received the Ad26.COV2.S COVID-19 vaccine or a placebo. The CDR3 loop is CAISEATANSGNTIYF. Here the CDR3 DNA reads TGTGCCATCAGTGAGGCGACGGCTAACTCTGGAAACACCATATATTTT.